This TCR beta chain was sequenced for a study of blood T cell repertoires in COVID-19. Whole-study context: Researchers got acute and convalescent COVID-19 samples from the United States, Italy and Spain. Sources were T cells, B-cell-depleted T cells, or PBMCs; the material itself was cDNA or gDNA.

In the source study's methods: How many nucleated cells were present was estimated from reference gene primer amplification. This table comes from immunoSEQ multiplex PCR, and its TCRdb copy is limited to in-frame clones, with some not included. The V and J calls and clone size are taken from that table; D and trimming were inferred from the DNA. Seen here are roughly 100,000 clones, 86% observed once, and the top ten hold roughly 27%. This CDR3 has 13 amino acids. Germline values: CDR1 SGHNT, CDR2 YENEEA. V lost 1 base, J lost 4 bases, and 7 bases lay in between. V gene TRBV11-3 combines with J gene TRBJ2-5, with no clear D. The TCR comes from a human donor in a cohort sampled during active COVID-19. Material for sequencing was peripheral blood. CDR3 sequence reads: CASSLGQAETQYF. In DNA form, the CDR3 reads TGTGCCAGCAGCTTAGGGCAGGCAGAGACCCAGTACTTC.